Listed below are T cell receptor beta chains from one sample, sequenced in a study of post-analysis software for immune sequencing data. Each CDR3 protein is one row after TCRdb ran MiXCR on the PCR reads. The sample lists approximately 770,000 distinct CDR3 sequences; around 45% were seen once. Source material: blood. These receptor sequences come from a girl aged 5 to 17 with multiple sclerosis. CDR3s include the opening cysteine and the closing phenylalanine or tryptophan. A D gene is named only where the DNA matches it firmly. The size field is filled for only some rows; it gives once, few, many or a size class.

few	15	.	TRBJ2-1	TRBV27	CASSPRGAGRDEQFF	TGTGCCAGCAGTCCCCGCGGAGCGGGTAGAGATGAGCAGTTCTTC
few	15	.	TRBJ2-3	TRBV4-3	CASSQGPPGADTQYF	TGCGCCAGCAGCCAAGGCCCCCCCGGGGCAGATACGCAGTATTTT
once	14	TRBD1	TRBJ1-1	TRBV12-3/TRBV12-4	CASIPGQGAYRAFF	TGTGCCAGCATCCCGGGACAGGGGGCTTATCGAGCTTTCTTT
.	20	TRBD2	TRBJ2-3	TRBV10-3	CAISEYHRTSGIRGADTQYF	TGTGCCATCAGTGAATACCACCGGACTAGCGGGATTCGGGGGGCAGATACGCAGTATTTT
.	16	.	TRBJ2-5	TRBV18	CASSPPVGGPQETQYF	TGTGCCAGCTCACCACCGGTCGGGGGGCCGCAAGAGACCCAGTACTTC
few	13	TRBD2	TRBJ2-1	TRBV29-1	CSIMGLAGHEQFF	TGCAGCATTATGGGACTAGCGGGCCATGAGCAGTTCTTC
few	12	.	TRBJ1-2	TRBV20-1	CSASPSNYGYTF	TGCAGTGCTAGTCCCTCTAACTATGGCTACACCTTC
.	14	TRBD1	TRBJ1-5	TRBV30	CAWSGGTANQPQHF	TGTGCCTGGAGTGGGGGGACAGCAAATCAGCCCCAGCATTTT
few	15	.	TRBJ2-7	TRBV7-2	CVSSTKHSALYEQYF	TGTGTCAGCAGCACCAAGCATTCAGCCCTATACGAGCAGTACTTC
.	17	.	TRBJ1-5	TRBV4-1	CASSQGVGGVGNQPQHF	TGCGCCAGCAGCCAAGGGGTGGGGGGTGTGGGCAATCAGCCCCAGCATTTT
.	11	.	TRBJ1-2	TRBV15	CATSRANGYTF	TGTGCCACCAGCAGAGCGAATGGCTACACCTTC
once	13	.	TRBJ2-5	TRBV29-1	CSVEAGPQETQYF	TGCAGCGTTGAGGCAGGGCCCCAAGAGACCCAGTACTTC
few	16	TRBD1	TRBJ2-7	TRBV4-1	CASSQAPATGGLEQYF	TGCGCCAGCAGCCAGGCTCCGGCGACAGGGGGCTTGGAGCAGTACTTC
.	14	.	TRBJ2-3	TRBV7-7	CASSPFGMGDTQYF	TGTGCTAGCAGCCCGTTTGGGATGGGTGATACGCAGTATTTT
.	13	.	TRBJ2-7	TRBV20-1	CSASEDNSYEQYF	TGCAGTGCTAGTGAGGACAACTCCTACGAGCAGTACTTC
.	17	TRBD2	TRBJ2-3	TRBV7-3	CASSSSRLAGVSDTQYF	TGTGCCAGCAGCTCTTCGCGACTAGCGGGAGTTTCAGATACGCAGTATTTT
many	14	TRBD1	TRBJ1-5	TRBV12-3/TRBV12-4	CASSLRGPNQPQHF	TGTGCCAGCAGTTTGAGGGGGCCTAATCAGCCCCAGCATTTT
few	15	.	TRBJ2-1	TRBV4-3	CASSQDLGGGNEQFF	TGCGCCAGCAGCCAAGATCTAGGAGGGGGCAATGAGCAGTTCTTC
.	15	.	TRBJ1-1	TRBV28	CASSPPRGGHAEAFF	TGTGCCAGCAGTCCACCCAGAGGGGGTCACGCTGAAGCTTTCTTT
.	14	TRBD2	TRBJ2-1	TRBV12-3/TRBV12-4	CASNLAGEVNEQFF	TGTGCCAGCAATCTAGCGGGAGAGGTCAATGAGCAGTTCTTC
.	16	TRBD1	TRBJ1-5	TRBV20-1	CSARDRDRVRGQPQHF	TGCAGTGCTAGAGACCGGGACAGGGTGCGGGGCCAGCCCCAGCATTTT
.	14	.	TRBJ2-3	TRBV11-2	CASSLVVAGDTQYF	TGTGCCAGCAGCTTAGTGGTCGCGGGGGATACGCAGTATTTT
few	14	.	TRBJ2-1	TRBV9	CARYGRESGNEQFF	TGTGCCAGATACGGAAGGGAATCCGGCAATGAGCAGTTCTTC
.	14	.	TRBJ2-7	TRBV6-1	CASSEARRQFEQYF	TGTGCCAGCAGTGAAGCGAGGCGTCAGTTCGAGCAGTACTTC
few	14	TRBD2	TRBJ2-1	TRBV29-1	CSVDTSGGSNEQFF	TGCAGCGTGGACACTAGCGGGGGTAGCAATGAGCAGTTCTTC
once	12	.	TRBJ2-5	TRBV10-3	CAISESANEQYF	TGTGCCATCAGTGAGTCGGCCAATGAGCAGTACTTC
.	15	.	TRBJ2-1	TRBV5-1	CVSRLGDSRNNEQFF	TGCGTCAGCCGGTTGGGAGACAGCAGGAACAATGAGCAGTTCTTC